This T cell receptor (beta chain) was captured in a study of monozygotic twins with cystic fibrosis. Regarding the study as a whole: Age, concordance and disease severity did not associate with shared CDR3 numbers. J usage was most co-twin-similar in 8 of 16 pairs, V in 13.

Germline-derived CDR1 and CDR2 are LGHNT and FRNRAP. The CDR3 runs 12 residues. V dropped 1 base and J dropped 13 bases, with 11 bases sitting between them. Points on this clone: Its antigen is as yet unknown.

Assay: immunoSEQ multiplex PCR; the TCRdb copy retains only in-frame clones and omits some. Of roughly 28,000 clones listed, roughly 80% are singletons. The receptor was isolated from a girl aged 2-10 years with cystic fibrosis. V gene TRBV12-5 combines with J gene TRBJ2-4, with a possible D match to TRBD1 (6 bases). Material: blood. The CDR3 spells CASGLGTEPQYF. In nucleotides, the CDR3 is TGTGCTAGTGGTTTGGGGACAGAGCCGCAGTACTTC.